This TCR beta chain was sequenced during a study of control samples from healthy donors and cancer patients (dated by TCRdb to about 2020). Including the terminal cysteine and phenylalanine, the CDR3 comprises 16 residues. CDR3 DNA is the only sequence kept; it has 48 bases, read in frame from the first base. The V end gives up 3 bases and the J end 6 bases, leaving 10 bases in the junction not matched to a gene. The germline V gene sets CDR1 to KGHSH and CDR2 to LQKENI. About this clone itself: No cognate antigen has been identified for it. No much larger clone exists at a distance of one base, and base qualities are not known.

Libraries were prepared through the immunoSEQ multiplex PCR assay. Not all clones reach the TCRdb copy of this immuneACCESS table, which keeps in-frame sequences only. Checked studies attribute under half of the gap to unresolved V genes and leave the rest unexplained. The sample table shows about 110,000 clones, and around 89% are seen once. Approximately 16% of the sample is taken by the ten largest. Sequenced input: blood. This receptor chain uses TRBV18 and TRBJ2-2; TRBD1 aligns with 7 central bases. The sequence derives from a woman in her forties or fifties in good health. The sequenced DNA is TGTGCCAGCTCACCGCGACAGGGTTGGGTCGCCGGGGAGCTGTTTTTT. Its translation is CASSPRQGWVAGELFF. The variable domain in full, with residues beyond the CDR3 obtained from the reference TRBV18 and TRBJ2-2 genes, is NAGVMQNPRHLVRRRGQEARLRCSPMKGHSHVYWYRQLPEEGLKFMVYLQKENIIDESGMPKERFSAEFPKEGPSILRIQQVVRGDSAAYFCASSPRQGWVAGELFFGEGSRLTVL.